This TCR beta chain is drawn from a study of sequential checkpoint blockade in melanoma. Treatment meaning: randomized to nivolumab then ipilimumab (arm A) or the reverse (arm B). Patients had received no earlier DNA-damaging chemotherapy. Assay: immunoSEQ multiplex PCR; the TCRdb copy retains only in-frame clones and omits some. The sample includes more than 6,500 clones, roughly 27% seen only once; the top ten take about 5.2%. Germline CDR1 is KGHSH and CDR2 is LQKENI. With 5 bases clipped from V and 7 bases from J, the junction kept 15 bases outside the gene matches. The CDR3 contains 16 residues. This clone was counted a single time.

The sequence derives from a human donor with melanoma. The chain couples TRBV18 to TRBJ2-7; TRBD2 matches at 9 bases. The sample here was tumor tissue (inferred from file names), taken from a patient given nivolumab and ipilimumab in sequence. The CDR3 here is CASSGQGVAGGPEQYF. The CDR3 DNA reads as TGTGCCAGCTCAGGCCAGGGAGTGGCGGGAGGGCCGGAGCAGTACTTC.